This TCR beta chain is from a study of neurological immune-mediated disorders. General observations from the study: Subjects shared no identical expanded-clone CDR3 amino acid sequences, suggesting private TCR-beta repertoires in all groups. Multiple sclerosis, the disease with the least TCR clonal expansion, fell below healthy controls, whereas HTLV-1-associated myelopathy showed the most.

This clonotype was recorded many times. What it binds is unknown. In germline, CDR1 is SGHRS, CDR2 YFSETQ. The V and J ends lost 4 bases and 7 bases, in that order; junction bases with no gene match: 14. The length of the CDR3 is 19 residues. A 10-nucleotide random UMI tagged transcripts in template-switch 5'RACE cDNA synthesis. TCRdb used MiXCR to reprocess the 5' RACE reads, holding one entry per CDR3 protein. The sample lists about 46,000 distinct CDR3 sequences; around 3.3% were seen once. The sequence derives from a woman aged 50 to 60 with multiple sclerosis. J is TRBJ2-1 and V is TRBV5-1; 16 bases line up with TRBD2. Sequenced input: PBMCs. CDR3 residues: CASSRTGTSGRANQNEQFF. CDR3 in DNA: TGCGCCAGCAGCCGCACCGGGACTAGCGGGAGGGCAAACCAAAATGAGCAGTTCTTC.